This T cell receptor (beta chain) was sequenced for a study of T cell changes during pregnancy in multiple sclerosis (dated by TCRdb to about 2019). In terms of the full investigation: The study examined how the T cell repertoire changed over the course of pregnancy in women with multiple sclerosis.

The CDR3, cysteine through phenylalanine, is 16 amino acids long. Only CDR3 DNA remains: 48 bases, in frame from the first base. As encoded in the germline V gene (reference sequence), CDR1 is SEHNR while CDR2 is FQNEAQ. Trimming accounts for 5 bases at V and 0 bases at J, while the number of junction bases matched to no gene is 7. Points on this clone: Its antigen is currently not known. Per-nucleotide qualities are absent, and no much larger clonotype sits a single base away.

Library construction relied on the immunoSEQ multiplex PCR assay. TCRdb stores this immuneACCESS table with in-frame sequences only. Part of the clones is absent; in the studies checked, under half of the shortfall reflects unresolved V genes, and no reason is known for the rest. This sample gives some 47,000 clones in total; around nine tenths of them show up just once. The ten largest clonotypes hold 5.9% of the sample. This TCR came from a female donor in good health, enrolled as a control in a pregnancy study. Sequencing was performed on CD8+ T cells from peripheral blood mononuclear cells, taken after pregnancy. Recombination joined TRBV7-9 with TRBJ2-1, with 7 bases in between that match TRBD1. This receptor carries the CDR3 CASSGYRGSSYNEQFF. At the DNA level, the sequence is TGTGCCAGCAGCGGCTACAGGGGTAGCTCCTACAATGAGCAGTTCTTC.